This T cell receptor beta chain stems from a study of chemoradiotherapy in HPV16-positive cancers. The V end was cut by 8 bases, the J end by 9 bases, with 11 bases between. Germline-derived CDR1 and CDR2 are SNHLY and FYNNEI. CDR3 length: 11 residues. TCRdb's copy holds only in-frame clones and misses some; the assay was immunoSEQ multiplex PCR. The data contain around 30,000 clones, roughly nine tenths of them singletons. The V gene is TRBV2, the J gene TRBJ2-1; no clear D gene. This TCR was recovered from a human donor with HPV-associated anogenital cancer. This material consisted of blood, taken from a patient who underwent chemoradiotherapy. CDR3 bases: TGTGCCAGCCGACTCCAAAGTGAGCAGTTCTTC. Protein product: CASRLQSEQFF.